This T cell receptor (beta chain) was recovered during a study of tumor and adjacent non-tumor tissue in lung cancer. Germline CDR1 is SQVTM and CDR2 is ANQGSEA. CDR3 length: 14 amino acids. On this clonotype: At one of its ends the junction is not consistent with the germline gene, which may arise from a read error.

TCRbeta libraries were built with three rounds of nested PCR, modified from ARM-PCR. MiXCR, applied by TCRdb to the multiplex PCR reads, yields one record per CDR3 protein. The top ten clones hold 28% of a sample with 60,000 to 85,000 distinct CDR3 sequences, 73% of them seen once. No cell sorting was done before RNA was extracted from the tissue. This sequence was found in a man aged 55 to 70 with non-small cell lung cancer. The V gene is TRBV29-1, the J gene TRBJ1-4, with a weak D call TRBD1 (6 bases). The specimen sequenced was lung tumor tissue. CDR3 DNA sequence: TGCAACGTTGAGGGGGGCGCTAGTAATGAAAAACTGCTTTTT. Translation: CNVEGGASNEKLLF.